This T cell receptor beta chain was identified in a study of blood T cell repertoires in COVID-19. This clone showed up just a few times. Germline V lookup: CDR1 SNHLY, CDR2 FYNNEI. J lost 2 bases, V lost 4 bases, and 2 bases had no gene match. The CDR3 is 15 amino acids. Produced via immunoSEQ multiplex PCR; TCRdb's table is partial and in-frame only. Of roughly 340,000 clones in the sample, 80% to 90% were seen once. Specimen: peripheral blood. This chain joins TRBV2 and TRBJ2-2; 9 nucleotides agree with TRBD1. This TCR was sampled from a woman aged 25 to 45 with COVID-19, enrolled during active disease. CDR3 amino acids: CASSVDRGNTGELFF. The CDR3 coding sequence is TGTGCCAGCAGTGTGGACAGGGGAAACACCGGGGAGCTGTTTTTT. The full variable domain, rest sourced from reference TRBV2 and TRBJ2-2, is EPEVTQTPSHQVTQMGQEVILRCVPISNHLYFYWYRQILGQKVEFLVSFYNNEISEKSEIFDDQFSVERPDGSNFTLKIRSTKLEDSAMYFCASSVDRGNTGELFFGEGSRLTVL.